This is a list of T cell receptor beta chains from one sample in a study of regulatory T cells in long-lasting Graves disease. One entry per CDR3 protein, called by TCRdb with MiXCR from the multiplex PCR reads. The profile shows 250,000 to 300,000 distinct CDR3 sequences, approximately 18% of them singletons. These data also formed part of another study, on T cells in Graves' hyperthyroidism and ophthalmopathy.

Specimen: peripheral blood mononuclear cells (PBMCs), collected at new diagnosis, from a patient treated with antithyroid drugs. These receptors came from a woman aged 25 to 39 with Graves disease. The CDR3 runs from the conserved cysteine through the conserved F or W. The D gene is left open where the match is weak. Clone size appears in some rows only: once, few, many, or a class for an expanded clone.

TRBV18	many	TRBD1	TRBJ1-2	TGTGCCAGCTCAGGGACAGGGGGCGAGAACTATGGCTACACCTTC	CASSGTGGENYGYTF
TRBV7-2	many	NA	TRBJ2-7	TGTGCCAGCAGCTTAAACCGCGAGCAGTACTTC	CASSLNREQYF
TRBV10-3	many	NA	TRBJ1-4	TGTGCCATCACCCGGGACCCTAATGAAAAACTGTTTTTT	CAITRDPNEKLFF
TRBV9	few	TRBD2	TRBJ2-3	TGTGCCAGCAGTCAGACTAGCGGGGGGGCGGCGCAGTATTTT	CASSQTSGGAAQYF
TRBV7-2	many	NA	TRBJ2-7	TGTGCCAGCAGCTTAACCCACGAGCAGTACTTC	CASSLTHEQYF
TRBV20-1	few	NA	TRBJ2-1	TGCAGTGCTCCCTCGGGCTGGGCGGGATCCTACAATGAGCAGTTCTTC	CSAPSGWAGSYNEQFF
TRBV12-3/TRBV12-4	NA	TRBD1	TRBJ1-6	TGTGCCAGCAGTTCAACGGGACAGGGTCGTTCACCCCTCCACTTT	CASSSTGQGRSPLHF
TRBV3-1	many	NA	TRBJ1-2	TGTGCCAGCAGCCAGCATGGCCCACAGGCTTATGGCTACACCTTC	CASSQHGPQAYGYTF
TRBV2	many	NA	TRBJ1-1	TGTGCCAGCAGTGATGGGACGAGGACTGAAGCTTTCTTT	CASSDGTRTEAFF
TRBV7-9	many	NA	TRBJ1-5	TGTGCCAGCAGCTTGGCGGTCAATCAGCCCCAGCATTTT	CASSLAVNQPQHF
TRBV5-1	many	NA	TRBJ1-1	TGCGCCAGCAGCTTGTATACAGGTATGAACACTGAAGCTTTCTTT	CASSLYTGMNTEAFF
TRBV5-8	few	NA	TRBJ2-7	TGTGCCAGCAGCCCACCCCTCGGGGCAGGGGCTTACGAGCAGTACTTC	CASSPPLGAGAYEQYF
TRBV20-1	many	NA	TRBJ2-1	TGCAGTGCTGTACTAGCTTCACATGAGCAGTTCTTC	CSAVLASHEQFF
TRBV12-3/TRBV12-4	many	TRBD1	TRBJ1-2	TGTGCCAGCAGGAGTGATGCGGGACAGGGTCCATATGGCTACACCTTC	CASRSDAGQGPYGYTF
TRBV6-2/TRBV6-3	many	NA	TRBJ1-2	TGTGCCAGCAGTTACTCGATCCCCGGAGGAGGAACGAACTATGGCTACACCTTC	CASSYSIPGGGTNYGYTF
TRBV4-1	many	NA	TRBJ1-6	TGTGCCAGCAGCCAAGTTTCTAGAGCACCCCTCCACTTT	CASSQVSRAPLHF
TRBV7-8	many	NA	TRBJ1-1	TGTGCCAGCAGCTTGTCAGACTCGATCCGGGCTTTCTTT	CASSLSDSIRAFF
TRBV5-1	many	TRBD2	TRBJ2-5	TGCGCCAGCAGCCCGGGAGGGGGAGAGACCCAGTACTTC	CASSPGGGETQYF
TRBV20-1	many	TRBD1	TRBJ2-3	TGCAGTGCTAGCTGGACAGGGGCGGCAGATACGCAGTATTTT	CSASWTGAADTQYF
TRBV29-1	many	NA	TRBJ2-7	TGCAGCGTTACAACAGGGTACGAGCAGTACTTC	CSVTTGYEQYF
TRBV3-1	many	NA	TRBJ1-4	TGTGCCAGCAGCCAAGTTAGGGGCGACGGGGTTGAAAAACTGTTTTTT	CASSQVRGDGVEKLFF
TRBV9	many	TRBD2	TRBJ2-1	TGTGCCAGCAGCAGCCTCGGGACTAGCGATGAGCAGTTCTTC	CASSSLGTSDEQFF
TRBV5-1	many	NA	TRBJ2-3	TGCGCCAGCAGCTTGGAGGCGGGGTGGAGGTTCACAGATACGCAGTATTTT	CASSLEAGWRFTDTQYF
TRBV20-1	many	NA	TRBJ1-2	TGCAGTGCTAGAGTTCAGGGGAACTATGGCTACACCTTC	CSARVQGNYGYTF
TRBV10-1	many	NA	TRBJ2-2	TGCGCCAGCAGTGAGAACGAGGAGGGCGGGGAGCTGTTTTTT	CASSENEEGGELFF
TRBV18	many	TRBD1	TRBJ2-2	TGTGCCAGCTCGAAGGGACAGGAGGAAACCGGGGAGCTGTTTTTT	CASSKGQEETGELFF
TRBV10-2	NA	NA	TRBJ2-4	TGCGCCAGCAGTGGGGGAACCAAAAACATTCAGTACTTC	CASSGGTKNIQYF
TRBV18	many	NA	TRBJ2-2	TGTGCCAGCTCACCAGGGGGCCAGAACACCGGGGAGCTGTTTTTT	CASSPGGQNTGELFF
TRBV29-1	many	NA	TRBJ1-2	TGCAGCGTCCCAAACCGGGACTCCCACGGACCACAGTATGGCTACACCTTC	CSVPNRDSHGPQYGYTF
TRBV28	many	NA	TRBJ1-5	TGTGCCAGCAGTTGGCGAAGGGTGCTGAGCAATCAGCCCCAGCATTTT	CASSWRRVLSNQPQHF
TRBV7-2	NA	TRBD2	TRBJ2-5	TGTGCCAGCAGCTCTAGCGGGAGAAATCAAGAGACCCAGTACTTC	CASSSSGRNQETQYF
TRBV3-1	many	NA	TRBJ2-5	TGTGCCAGCAGCCAAGATTTGACAGCAAGGGAGACCCAGTACTTC	CASSQDLTARETQYF
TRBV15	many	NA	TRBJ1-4	TGTGCCACCAGCAGAGATTGGACCCTGAGGAGTGAAAAACTGTTTTTT	CATSRDWTLRSEKLFF
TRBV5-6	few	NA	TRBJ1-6	TGTGCCAGCAGCGGCAGATCGGGGGGAAGTAATTCACCCCTCCACTTT	CASSGRSGGSNSPLHF
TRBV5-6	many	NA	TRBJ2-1	TGTGCCAGCAGCCTCCCCGGCAGGGGCGCCTACAATGAGCAGTTCTTC	CASSLPGRGAYNEQFF
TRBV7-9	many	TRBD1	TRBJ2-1	TGTGCCAGCAGCTCCCCAACAGGGGTGGATGAGCAGTTCTTC	CASSSPTGVDEQFF
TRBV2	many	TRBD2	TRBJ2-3	TGTGCCAGCAAACCGGGACTAGCGGGCACAGATACGCAGTATTTT	CASKPGLAGTDTQYF
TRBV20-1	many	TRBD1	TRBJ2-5	TGCAGTGCTTCCAACAGGGGGGAAGAGACCCAGTACTTC	CSASNRGEETQYF
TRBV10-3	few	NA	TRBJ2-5	TGTGCCCTACCTCGGGTAAGGGGCCTGGGAGAGACCCAGTACTTC	CALPRVRGLGETQYF
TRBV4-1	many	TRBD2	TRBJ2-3	TGCGCCAGCAGCCAAGTGTCGGGAAGCGGGGGGTGGACAGATACGCAGTATTTT	CASSQVSGSGGWTDTQYF
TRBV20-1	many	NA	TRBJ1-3	TGCAGTGCTAGAGACGGCTTATCCTCTGGAAACACCATATATTTT	CSARDGLSSGNTIYF
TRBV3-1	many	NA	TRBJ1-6	TGTGCCAGCAGCCAAGAACCCGCAGGGGTCGGTTCACCCCTCCACTTT	CASSQEPAGVGSPLHF
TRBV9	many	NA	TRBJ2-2	TGTGCCACGGGTAACACCGGGGAGCTGTTTTTT	CATGNTGELFF
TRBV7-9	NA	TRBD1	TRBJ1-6	TGTGCCAGCCGGGACAGGGGTTCACCCCTCCACTTT	CASRDRGSPLHF
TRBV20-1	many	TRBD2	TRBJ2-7	TGCAGTGCTCTCCTTAGCGGGGGGGCCGTGTCCCACGAGCAGTACTTC	CSALLSGGAVSHEQYF
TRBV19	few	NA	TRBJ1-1	TGTGCCAGTAGTAATGGAGGAATTGAAGCTTTCTTT	CASSNGGIEAFF
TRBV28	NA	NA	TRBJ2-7	TGTGCCAGCAGTAATGGACACCCCTACGAGCAGTACTTC	CASSNGHPYEQYF
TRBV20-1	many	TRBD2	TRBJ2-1	TGCAGTGCTAGGGTTCAGCGGGAGGCCTACAATGAGCAGTTCTTC	CSARVQREAYNEQFF
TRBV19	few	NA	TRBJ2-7	TGTGCCAGTAGTATAAGAGGTGAGGGGGGCGAGCAGTACTTC	CASSIRGEGGEQYF
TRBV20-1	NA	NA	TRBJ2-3	TGCAGTGCTAGAGATGGACCATACACAGATACGCAGTATTTT	CSARDGPYTDTQYF
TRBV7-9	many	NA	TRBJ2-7	TGTGCCAGCAGCCCAGGGACGGTCCTCGAGCAGTACTTC	CASSPGTVLEQYF
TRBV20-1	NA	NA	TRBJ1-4	TGCAGTGCTAGGAACACCGGGGGGCGCGGGTATGAAAAACTGTTTTTT	CSARNTGGRGYEKLFF
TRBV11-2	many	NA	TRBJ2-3	TGTGCCAGCAGCTTAGGAGGGGCCCAGACAGATACGCAGTATTTT	CASSLGGAQTDTQYF
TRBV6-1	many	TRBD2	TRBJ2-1	TGTGCCAGCACCATCGGGACTAGCCTCAATGAGCAGTTCTTC	CASTIGTSLNEQFF
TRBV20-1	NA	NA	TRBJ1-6	TGCAGTGCTCTTCGGGACTGGGAGGCGACACCCCTCCACTTT	CSALRDWEATPLHF